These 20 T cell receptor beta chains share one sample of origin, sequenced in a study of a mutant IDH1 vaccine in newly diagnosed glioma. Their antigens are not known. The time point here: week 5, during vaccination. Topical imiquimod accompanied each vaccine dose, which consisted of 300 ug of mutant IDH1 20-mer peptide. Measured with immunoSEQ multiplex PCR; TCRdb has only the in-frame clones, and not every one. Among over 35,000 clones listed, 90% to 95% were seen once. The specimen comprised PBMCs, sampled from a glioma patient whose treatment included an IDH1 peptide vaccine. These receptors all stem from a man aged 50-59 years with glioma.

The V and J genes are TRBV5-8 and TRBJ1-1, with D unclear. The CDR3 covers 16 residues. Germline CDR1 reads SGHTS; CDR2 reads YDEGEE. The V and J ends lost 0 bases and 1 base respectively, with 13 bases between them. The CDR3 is CASSLVLGKWNTEAFF. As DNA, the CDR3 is TGTGCCAGCAGCTTGGTCCTGGGGAAGTGGAACACTGAAGCTTTCTTT.

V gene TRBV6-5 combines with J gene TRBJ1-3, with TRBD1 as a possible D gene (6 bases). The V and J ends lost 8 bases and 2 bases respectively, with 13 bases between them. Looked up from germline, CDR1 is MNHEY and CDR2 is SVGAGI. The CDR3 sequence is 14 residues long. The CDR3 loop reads CASGQSAAGNTIYF. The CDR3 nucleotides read TGTGCCAGCGGACAGTCTGCCGCTGGAAACACCATATATTTT.

CDR3 sequence: CASSDPGTGNYGYTF. The CDR3 nucleotides read TGTGCCAGCAGTGACCCCGGGACAGGGAACTATGGCTACACCTTC. The chain recombines TRBV6-6 with TRBJ1-2; 9 nucleotides align to TRBD1. CDR1 MNHNY and CDR2 SVGAGI come from the germline V gene (reference sequence). After removal of 5 bases from V and 2 bases from J, the junction contained 6 bases not matched to a gene. This CDR3 is built from 15 residues.

This chain's CDR3 is CASSLRATKQYF. The CDR3, as DNA: TGTGCCAGCAGCTTAAGGGCAACGAAGCAGTACTTC. The chain carries TRBV5-6 and TRBJ2-7; D is unresolved. The CDR3 consists of 12 residues. V was cut by 2 bases and J by 8 bases, with 11 bases left in between. The germline V gene has CDR1 SGHDT and CDR2 YYEEEE. The full variable domain, completed using reference TRBV5-6 and TRBJ2-7, is DAGVTQSPTHLIKTRGQQVTLRCSPKSGHDTVSWYQQALGQGPQFIFQYYEEEERQRGNFPDRFSGHQFPNYSSELNVNALLLGDSALYLCASSLRATKQYFGPGTRLTVT.

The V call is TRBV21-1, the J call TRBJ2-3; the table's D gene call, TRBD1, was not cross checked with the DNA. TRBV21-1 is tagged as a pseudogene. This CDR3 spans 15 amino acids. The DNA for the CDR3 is TGTGCCAGCAGCAAAGAAAGACAGAACACAGATACGCAGTATTTT. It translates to CASSKERQNTDTQYF.

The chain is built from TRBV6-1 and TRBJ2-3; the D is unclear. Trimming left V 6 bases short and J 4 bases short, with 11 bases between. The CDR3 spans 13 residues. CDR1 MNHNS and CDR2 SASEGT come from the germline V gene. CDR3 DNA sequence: TGTGCCAGCAGCCCCACACCGGCAGATACGCAGTATTTT. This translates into CASSPTPADTQYF.

CDR3 region: CASSPGTGRVTEAFF. CDR3 nucleotide sequence: TGTGCCAGCAGCCCGGGGACAGGGAGAGTTACTGAAGCTTTCTTT. The V call is TRBV7-9, the J call TRBJ1-1; TRBD1 matches at 9 bases. The CDR3 length is 15 residues. The junction had 9 bases not matched to a gene; V was cut back by 5 bases and J by 5 bases. Germline V gene sequence: CDR1 SEHNR, CDR2 FQNEAQ (reference sequence).

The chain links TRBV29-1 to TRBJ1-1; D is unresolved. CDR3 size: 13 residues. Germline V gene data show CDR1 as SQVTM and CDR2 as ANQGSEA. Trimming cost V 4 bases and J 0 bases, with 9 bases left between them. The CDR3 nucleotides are TGCAGCGTTGTGCACAGCTTGAACACTGAAGCTTTCTTT. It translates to CSVVHSLNTEAFF.

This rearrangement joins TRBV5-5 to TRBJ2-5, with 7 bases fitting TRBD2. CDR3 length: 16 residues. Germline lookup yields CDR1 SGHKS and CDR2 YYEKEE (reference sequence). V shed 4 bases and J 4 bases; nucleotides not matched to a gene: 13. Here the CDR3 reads CASSGEGGRQGETQYF. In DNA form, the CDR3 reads TGTGCCAGCAGCGGGGAGGGTGGGAGGCAAGGAGAGACCCAGTACTTC.

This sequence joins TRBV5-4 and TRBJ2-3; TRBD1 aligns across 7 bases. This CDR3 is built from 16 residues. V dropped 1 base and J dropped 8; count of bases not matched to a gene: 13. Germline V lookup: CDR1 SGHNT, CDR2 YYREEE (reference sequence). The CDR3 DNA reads TGTGCCAGCAGCTTGAATGGGTACAGGGGAGAGAGTACGCAGTATTTT. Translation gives CASSLNGYRGESTQYF.

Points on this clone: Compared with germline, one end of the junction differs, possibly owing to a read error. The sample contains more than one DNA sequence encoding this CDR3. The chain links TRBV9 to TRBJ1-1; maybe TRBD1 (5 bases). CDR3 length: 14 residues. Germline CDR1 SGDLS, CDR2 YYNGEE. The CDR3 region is CASSPMQGVTEAFF. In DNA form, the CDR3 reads TGTGCCAGCAGCCCAATGCAGGGAGTCACTGAGGCTTTCTTT.

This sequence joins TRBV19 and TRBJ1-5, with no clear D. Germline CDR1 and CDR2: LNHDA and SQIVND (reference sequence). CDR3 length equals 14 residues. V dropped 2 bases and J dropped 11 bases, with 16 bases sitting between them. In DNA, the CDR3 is TGTGCCAGTAGTATAAATACCCTCGAGGGAGCCCAGCATTTT. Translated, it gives CASSINTLEGAQHF. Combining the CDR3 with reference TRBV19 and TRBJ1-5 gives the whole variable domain DGGITQSPKYLFRKEGQNVTLSCEQNLNHDAMYWYRQDPGQGLRLIYYSQIVNDFQKGDIAEGYSVSREKKESFPLTVTSAQKNPTAFYLCASSINTLEGAQHFGDGTRLSIL.

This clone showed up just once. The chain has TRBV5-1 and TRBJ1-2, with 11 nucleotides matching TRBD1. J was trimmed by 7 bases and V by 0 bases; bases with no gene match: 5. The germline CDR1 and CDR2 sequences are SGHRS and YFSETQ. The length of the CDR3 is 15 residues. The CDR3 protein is CASSLDGTGGVGYTF. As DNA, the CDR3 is TGCGCCAGCAGCTTGGACGGGACAGGGGGAGTTGGCTACACCTTC. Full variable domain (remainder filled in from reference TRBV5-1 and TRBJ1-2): KAGVTQTPRYLIKTRGQQVTLSCSPISGHRSVSWYQQTPGQGLQFLFEYFSETQRNKGNFPGRFSGRQFSNSRSEMNVSTLELGDSALYLCASSLDGTGGVGYTFGSGTRLTVV.

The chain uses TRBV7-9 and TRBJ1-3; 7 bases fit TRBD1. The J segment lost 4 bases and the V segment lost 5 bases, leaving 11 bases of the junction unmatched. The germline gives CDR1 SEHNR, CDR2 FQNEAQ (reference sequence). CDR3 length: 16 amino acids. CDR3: CASSDRETLRGNTIYF. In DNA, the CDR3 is TGTGCCAGCAGCGACAGGGAGACGCTTCGCGGAAACACCATATATTTT.

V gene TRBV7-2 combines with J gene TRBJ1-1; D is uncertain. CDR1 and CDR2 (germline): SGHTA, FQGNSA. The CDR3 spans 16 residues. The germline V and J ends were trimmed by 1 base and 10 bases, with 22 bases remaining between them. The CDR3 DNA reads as TGTGCCAGCAGCTTAGAGTGGCCCGAACTGAAAACCGGAGCTTTCTTT. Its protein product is CASSLEWPELKTGAFF.

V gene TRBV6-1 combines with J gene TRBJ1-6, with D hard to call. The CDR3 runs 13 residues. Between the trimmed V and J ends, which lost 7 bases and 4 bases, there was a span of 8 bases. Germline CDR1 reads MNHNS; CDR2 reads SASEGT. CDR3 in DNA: TGTGCCAGCATAGTGGATTATAATTCACCCCTCCACTTT. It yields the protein CASIVDYNSPLHF.

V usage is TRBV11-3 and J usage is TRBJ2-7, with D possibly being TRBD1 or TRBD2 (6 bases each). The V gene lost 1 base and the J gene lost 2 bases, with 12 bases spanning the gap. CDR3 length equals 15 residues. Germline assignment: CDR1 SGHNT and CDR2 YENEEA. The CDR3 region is CASSLGGAEAYEQYF. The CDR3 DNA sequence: TGTGCCAGCAGCTTAGGGGGGGCCGAGGCCTACGAGCAGTACTTC.

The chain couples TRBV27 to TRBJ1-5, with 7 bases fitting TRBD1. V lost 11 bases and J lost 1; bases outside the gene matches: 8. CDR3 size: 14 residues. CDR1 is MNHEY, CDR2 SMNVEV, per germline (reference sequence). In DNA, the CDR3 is TGTGCCTGCTCGACAGGGTCAAGCAATCAGCCCCAGCATTTT. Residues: CACSTGSSNQPQHF.

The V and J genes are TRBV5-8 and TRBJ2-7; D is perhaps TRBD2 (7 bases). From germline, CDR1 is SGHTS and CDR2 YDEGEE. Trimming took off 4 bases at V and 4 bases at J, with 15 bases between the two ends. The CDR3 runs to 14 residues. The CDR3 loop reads CASSRGREWYEQYF. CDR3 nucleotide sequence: TGTGCCAGCAGCCGGGGGCGGGAGTGGTACGAGCAGTACTTC. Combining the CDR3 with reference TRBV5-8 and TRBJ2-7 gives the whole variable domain EAGVTQSPTHLIKTRGQQATLRCSPISGHTSVYWYQQALGLGLQFLLWYDEGEERNRGNFPPRFSGRQFPNYSSELNVNALELEDSALYLCASSRGREWYEQYFGPGTRLTVT.

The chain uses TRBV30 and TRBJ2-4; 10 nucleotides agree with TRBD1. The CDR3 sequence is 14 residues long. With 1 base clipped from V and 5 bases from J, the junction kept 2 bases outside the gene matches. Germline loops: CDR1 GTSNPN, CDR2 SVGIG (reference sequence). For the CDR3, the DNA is TGTGCCTGGAGTGGGGGGACAGGGGAAAACATTCAGTACTTC. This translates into CAWSGGTGENIQYF.